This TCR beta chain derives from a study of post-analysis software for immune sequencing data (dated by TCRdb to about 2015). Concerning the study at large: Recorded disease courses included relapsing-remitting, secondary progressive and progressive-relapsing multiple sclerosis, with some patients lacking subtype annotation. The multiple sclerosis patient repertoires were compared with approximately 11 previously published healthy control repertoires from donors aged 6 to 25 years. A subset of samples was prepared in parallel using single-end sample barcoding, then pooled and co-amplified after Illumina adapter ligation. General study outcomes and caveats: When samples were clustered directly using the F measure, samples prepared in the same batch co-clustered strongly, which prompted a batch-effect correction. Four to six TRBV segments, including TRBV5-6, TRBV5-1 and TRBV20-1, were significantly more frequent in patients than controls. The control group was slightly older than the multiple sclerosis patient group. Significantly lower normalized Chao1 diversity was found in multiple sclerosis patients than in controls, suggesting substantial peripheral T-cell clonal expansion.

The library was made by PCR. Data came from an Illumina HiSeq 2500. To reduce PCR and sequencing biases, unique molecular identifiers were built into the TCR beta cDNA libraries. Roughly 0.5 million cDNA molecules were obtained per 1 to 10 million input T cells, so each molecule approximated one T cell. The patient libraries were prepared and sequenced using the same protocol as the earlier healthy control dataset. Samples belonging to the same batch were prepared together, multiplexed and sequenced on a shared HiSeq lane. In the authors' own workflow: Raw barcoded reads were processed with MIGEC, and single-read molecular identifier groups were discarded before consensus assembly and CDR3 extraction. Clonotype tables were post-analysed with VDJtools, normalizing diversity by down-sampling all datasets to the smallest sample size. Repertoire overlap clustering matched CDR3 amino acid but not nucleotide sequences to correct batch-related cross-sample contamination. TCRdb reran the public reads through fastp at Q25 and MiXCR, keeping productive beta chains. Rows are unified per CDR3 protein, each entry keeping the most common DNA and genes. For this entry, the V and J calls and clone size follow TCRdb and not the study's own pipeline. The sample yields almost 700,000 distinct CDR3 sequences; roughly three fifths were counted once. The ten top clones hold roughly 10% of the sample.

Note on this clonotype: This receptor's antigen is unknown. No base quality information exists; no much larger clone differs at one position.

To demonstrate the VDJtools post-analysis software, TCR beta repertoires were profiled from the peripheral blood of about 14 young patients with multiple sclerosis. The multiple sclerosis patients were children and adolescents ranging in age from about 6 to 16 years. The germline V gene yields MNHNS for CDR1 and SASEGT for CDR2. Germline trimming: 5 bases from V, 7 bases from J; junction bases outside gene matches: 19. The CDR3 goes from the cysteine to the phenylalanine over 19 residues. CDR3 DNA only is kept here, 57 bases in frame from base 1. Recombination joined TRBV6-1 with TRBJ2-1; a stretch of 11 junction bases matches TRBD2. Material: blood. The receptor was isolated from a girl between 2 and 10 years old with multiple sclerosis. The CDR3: CASSPRGSGRDFGVNEQFF. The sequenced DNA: TGTGCCAGCAGTCCCCGGGGTAGCGGGAGGGATTTTGGGGTAAATGAGCAGTTCTTC.